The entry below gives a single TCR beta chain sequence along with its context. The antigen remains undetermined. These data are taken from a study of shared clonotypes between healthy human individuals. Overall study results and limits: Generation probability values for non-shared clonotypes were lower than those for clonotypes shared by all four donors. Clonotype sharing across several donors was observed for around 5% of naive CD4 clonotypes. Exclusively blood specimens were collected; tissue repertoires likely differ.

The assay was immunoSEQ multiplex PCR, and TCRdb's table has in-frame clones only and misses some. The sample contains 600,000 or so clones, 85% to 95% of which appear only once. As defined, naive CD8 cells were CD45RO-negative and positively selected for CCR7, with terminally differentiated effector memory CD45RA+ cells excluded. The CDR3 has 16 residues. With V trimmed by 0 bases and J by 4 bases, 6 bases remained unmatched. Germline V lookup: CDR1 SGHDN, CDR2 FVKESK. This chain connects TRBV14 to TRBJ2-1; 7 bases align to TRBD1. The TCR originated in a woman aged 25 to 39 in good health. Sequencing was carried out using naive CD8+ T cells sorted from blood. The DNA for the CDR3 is TGTGCCAGCAGCCAAGATCACAGGGGCTCATACAATGAGCAGTTCTTC. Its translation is CASSQDHRGSYNEQFF.